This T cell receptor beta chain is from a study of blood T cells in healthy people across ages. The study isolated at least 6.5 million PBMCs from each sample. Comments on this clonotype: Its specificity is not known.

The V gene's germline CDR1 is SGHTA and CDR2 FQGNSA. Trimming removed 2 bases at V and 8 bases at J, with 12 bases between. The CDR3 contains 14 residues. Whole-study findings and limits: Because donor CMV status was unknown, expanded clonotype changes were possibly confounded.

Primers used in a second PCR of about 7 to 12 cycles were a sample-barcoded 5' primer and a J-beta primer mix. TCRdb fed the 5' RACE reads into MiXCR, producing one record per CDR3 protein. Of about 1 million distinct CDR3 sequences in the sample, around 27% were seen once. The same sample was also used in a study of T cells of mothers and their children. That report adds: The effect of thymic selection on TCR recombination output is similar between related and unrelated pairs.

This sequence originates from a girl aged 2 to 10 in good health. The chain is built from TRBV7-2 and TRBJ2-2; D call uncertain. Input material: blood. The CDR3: CASSLRLLRGELFF. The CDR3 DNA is TGTGCCAGCAGCTTACGCCTCCTGAGGGGGGAGCTGTTTTTT.